The 6 T cell receptor beta chains below come from one sample, sequenced in a study of shared clonotypes between healthy human individuals. TCRdb keeps only in-frame clones here, not all; method: immunoSEQ multiplex PCR. The table records over a million clones, around three quarters of them present only once. Sequenced material: memory CD4+ T cells from PBMCs. Documented subset: CD45RA-negative fraction. The receptors originated from a man between 18 and 35 years old in good health. Some clones in this sample may be carry-over from other donors' samples.

This chain joins TRBV9 and TRBJ2-7; D unresolved. From germline, CDR1 is SGDLS and CDR2 YYNGEE. With 0 bases removed from V and 6 bases from J, the gap between germline ends came to 16 bases. The CDR3 consists of 15 residues. CDR3 sequence (DNA): TGTGCCAGCAGCGTAGGGGCAGAGCATTGGGCCGAGCAGTACTTC. Translated: CASSVGAEHWAEQYF.

The V gene is TRBV11-2, the J gene TRBJ1-1; D is uncertain. The V gene's germline CDR1 is SGHAT and CDR2 FQNNGV. There are 16 residues in the CDR3. V dropped 7 bases and J dropped 4 bases, with 22 bases sitting between them. The CDR3 is CASTKRVGPSGTEAFF. For the CDR3, the DNA is TGTGCCAGCACCAAGCGGGTAGGGCCATCGGGCACTGAAGCTTTCTTT.

A few counts support this clone. The V call is TRBV5-1, the J call TRBJ2-4; TRBD2 is a possible D gene (6 bases). The CDR3 consists of 14 residues. The germline V gene encodes CDR1 SGHRS and CDR2 YFSETQ. V was clipped by 2 bases and J by 9 bases, with 15 bases between them. CDR3 coding DNA: TGCGCCAGCAGCTTAACTGGGGGAGGTGGCATTCAGTACTTC. This sequence encodes CASSLTGGGGIQYF.

The chain has TRBV6-1 and TRBJ2-5, with TRBD2 matching over 8 bases. V gave up 8 bases and J gave up 7 bases; unmatched junction bases: 9. The CDR3 loop spans 13 amino acids. Germline values: CDR1 MNHNS, CDR2 SASEGT. The CDR3 nucleotides read TGTGCCAGCCTTAGCGGGGCGAGGCGGACCCAGTACTTC. It translates to CASLSGARRTQYF.

About this clone itself: Other DNA sequences in this specimen translate into the identical CDR3. The chain joins TRBV28 to TRBJ1-2; 7 bases are a match to TRBD1. CDR3 length: 14 amino acids. The V gene's germline CDR1 is MDHEN and CDR2 SYDVKM. V dropped 5 bases and J dropped 2; count of bases not matched to a gene: 5. The CDR3 sequence: CASSRQGPNYGYTF. In nucleotides, the CDR3 is TGTGCCAGCAGTCGACAGGGTCCCAACTATGGCTACACCTTC.

This clone was recorded only once. Other DNA sequences in this specimen translate into the identical CDR3. The rearrangement uses TRBV7-3 and TRBJ2-1; TRBD2 matches 10 bases. Per germline, CDR1 SGHTA and CDR2 FQGTGA. CDR3 length: 15 amino acids. The V and J ends lost 4 bases and 4 bases, in that order; junction bases with no gene match: 4. CDR3 sequence reads: CASSSGLAVYNEQFF. The CDR3, as DNA: TGTGCCAGCAGCTCCGGACTAGCGGTTTACAATGAGCAGTTCTTC.